Listed below are T cell receptor beta chains from one sample, sequenced in a study of blood T cell repertoires in COVID-19. Assay: immunoSEQ multiplex PCR; the TCRdb copy retains only in-frame clones and omits some. The table shows about 190,000 clones, with roughly 81% occurring only once. The sample was peripheral blood. The origin of the receptors is a woman aged 80 or over with acute or convalescent COVID-19. CDR3s include the opening cysteine and the closing phenylalanine or tryptophan. D genes are given only for firm matches. Size tells how often a clone was seen (once, few, many) or the class of an expanded clone, and some rows leave it out.

TRBJ2-7,TRBD1,15,.,TRBV5-4,CASSVDRGSPYEQYF,TGTGCCAGCAGCGTGGACAGGGGGTCTCCCTACGAGCAGTACTTC
TRBJ2-7,.,12,.,TRBV9,CASSERGYEQYF,TGTGCCAGCAGCGAACGGGGGTACGAGCAGTACTTC
TRBJ2-4,.,15,.,TRBV6-1,CASSEAGTREGIQYF,TGTGCCAGCAGTGAAGCCGGGACTCGAGAGGGCATTCAGTACTTC
TRBJ1-5,TRBD1,15,.,TRBV5-1,CASSSGTGTAQPQHF,TGCGCCAGCAGCTCCGGGACAGGGACGGCTCAGCCCCAGCATTTT
TRBJ2-7,.,15,.,TRBV11-3,CASSSPGGTSYEQYF,TGTGCCAGCAGCTCCCCAGGCGGGACCTCCTACGAGCAGTACTTC
TRBJ2-7,TRBD2,15,once,TRBV9,CASSVGSSGGYEQYF,TGTGCCAGCAGCGTAGGGTCTAGCGGGGGCTACGAGCAGTACTTC
TRBJ2-3,.,13,.,TRBV12-3/TRBV12-4,CASRLTGVDTQYF,TGTGCCAGCAGGTTGACAGGAGTAGATACGCAGTATTTT
TRBJ1-5,.,12,.,TRBV7-2,CASSFRNQPQHF,TGTGCCAGCAGCTTCCGGAATCAGCCCCAGCATTTT
TRBJ1-2,.,13,.,TRBV5-1,CASNSGVDYGYTF,TGCGCCAGTAACTCAGGGGTAGACTACGGCTACACCTTC
TRBJ1-1,.,14,.,TRBV5-1,CASSSLPSGTEAFF,TGCGCCAGCAGCTCCCTTCCATCGGGGACTGAAGCTTTCTTT
TRBJ2-3,.,15,.,TRBV30,CACRMLGGETDTQYF,TGTGCCTGCCGAATGTTAGGGGGAGAGACAGATACGCAGTATTTT
TRBJ2-3,TRBD2,16,.,TRBV5-1,CASSFIAGSPTDTQYF,TGCGCCAGCAGCTTCATAGCGGGATCCCCCACAGATACGCAGTATTTT
TRBJ2-7,.,13,.,TRBV6-5,CASSQPGSLEQYF,TGTGCCAGCAGCCAGCCAGGGTCTTTGGAGCAGTACTTC
TRBJ2-5,.,14,.,TRBV18,CASSPRRTQETQYF,TGTGCCAGCTCACCACGGCGGACTCAAGAGACCCAGTACTTC
TRBJ2-1,.,15,.,TRBV7-2,CASSLVRWVYNEQFF,TGTGCCAGCAGCTTAGTGAGGTGGGTCTACAATGAGCAGTTCTTC
TRBJ1-1,.,11,.,TRBV28,CASSLHGEAFF,TGTGCCAGCAGTTTACACGGGGAAGCTTTCTTT
TRBJ1-6,TRBD1,17,.,TRBV7-9,CASSLPGTGNNNSPLHF,TGTGCCAGCAGCTTACCTGGGACAGGGAATAATAATTCACCCCTCCACTTT
TRBJ1-2,TRBD1,15,once,TRBV4-2,CASSQTDRANYGYTF,TGTGCCAGCAGCCAAACGGACAGGGCTAACTATGGCTACACCTTC
TRBJ1-1,.,15,.,TRBV7-2,CASSSLSFLNTEAFF,TGTGCCAGCAGCTCCCTCTCCTTCTTGAACACTGAAGCTTTCTTT
TRBJ2-7,TRBD1,14,.,TRBV19,CASSHRGAPYEQYF,TGTGCCAGTAGTCACAGGGGCGCCCCCTACGAGCAGTACTTC
TRBJ1-4,.,16,.,TRBV7-9,CASSPAWSATNEKLFF,TGTGCCAGCAGCCCCGCATGGAGCGCAACTAATGAAAAACTGTTTTTT
TRBJ2-3,TRBD2,16,.,TRBV19,CASSPTSGRATDTQYF,TGTGCCAGTAGCCCAACTAGCGGGAGGGCGACAGATACGCAGTATTTT
TRBJ1-4,.,14,.,TRBV9,CASSVSRTAEKLFF,TGTGCCAGCAGCGTATCCAGGACAGCCGAAAAACTGTTTTTT
TRBJ2-1,TRBD2,16,.,TRBV29-1,CSALILAGDSYNEQFF,TGCAGCGCACTCATTTTAGCGGGAGACTCCTACAATGAGCAGTTCTTC
TRBJ2-7,.,12,.,TRBV6-2/TRBV6-3,CASSRPGYEQYF,TGTGCCAGCAGCCGCCCGGGCTACGAGCAGTACTTC
TRBJ2-1,TRBD1,18,once,TRBV3-1/TRBV3-2,CASSQAPGTGGIYNEQFF,TGTGCCAGCAGCCAAGCTCCCGGGACAGGGGGAATCTACAATGAGCAGTTCTTC